Listed below are T cell receptor beta chains from one sample, sequenced in a study of T-cell reconstitution after alpha-beta-depleted transplantation in children. TCRdb ran MiXCR on the PCR reads and lists one entry per CDR3 protein. Among hundreds of thousands of distinct CDR3 sequences, approximately 16% were seen once, and the ten largest hold approximately 1%. The source was PBMCs from the stem cell graft donor, collected from the stem cell graft. The receptors were sampled from a human donor who donated a stem cell graft to a child with acute myeloid leukemia. Both conserved end residues are part of each CDR3. A D gene is named only where the DNA matches it firmly. Only part of the rows carry a size: once, few, many, or a class if the clone is expanded.

CDR3 length | J gene | V gene | D gene | clone size | CDR3 DNA | CDR3 protein
14 | TRBJ2-1 | TRBV20-1 | NA | NA | TGCAGTGCTAGCGTGACGGGCTCAGCTGATGAGCAGTTCTTC | CSASVTGSADEQFF
13 | TRBJ2-3 | TRBV6-5 | NA | many | TGTGCCAGCAGTTTGGGGGCGGAAGATACGCAGTATTTT | CASSLGAEDTQYF
15 | TRBJ2-7 | TRBV12-3/TRBV12-4 | NA | few | TGTGCCAGCAGTTTCTCGCAGGGCGGGATCTACGAGCAGTACTTC | CASSFSQGGIYEQYF
16 | TRBJ2-2 | TRBV12-3/TRBV12-4 | TRBD1 | NA | TGTGCCAGCGGCCTCGGGGGGACAGGGTGGACCGGGGAGCTGTTTTTT | CASGLGGTGWTGELFF
18 | TRBJ1-1 | TRBV11-2 | TRBD1 | few | TGTGCCAGCAGCTTCTTGCCAGGGGGGGAAGAAATGAACACTGAAGCTTTCTTT | CASSFLPGGEEMNTEAFF
14 | TRBJ1-2 | TRBV7-6 | NA | few | TGTGCCAGCAGCTTACCGGGACCGGATTATGGCTACACCTTC | CASSLPGPDYGYTF
15 | TRBJ1-5 | TRBV6-2/TRBV6-3 | TRBD1 | NA | TGTGCCAGCAGTTACACGACAGGGCCCGGCCAGCCCCAGCATTTT | CASSYTTGPGQPQHF
12 | TRBJ1-5 | TRBV20-1 | NA | many | TGCAGTGCTTCACAGGGTCCGCAGCCCCAGCATTTT | CSASQGPQPQHF
16 | TRBJ1-2 | TRBV7-6 | NA | NA | TGTGCCAGCAGCTTAGGGGCGCCGGACAGTAACTATGGCTACACCTTC | CASSLGAPDSNYGYTF
13 | TRBJ1-1 | TRBV6-5 | NA | many | TGTGCCAGCAGTTACGGTGCCGACACTGAAGCTTTCTTT | CASSYGADTEAFF
15 | TRBJ1-5 | TRBV20-1 | NA | many | TGCAGTGCTAGAGTAGCAGGGGCTGGGAATCAGCCCCAGCATTTT | CSARVAGAGNQPQHF
15 | TRBJ1-1 | TRBV6-2/TRBV6-3 | NA | NA | TGTGCCAGCAGTGGCAAGGACACAACCGACACTGAAGCTTTCTTT | CASSGKDTTDTEAFF
17 | TRBJ1-4 | TRBV12-3/TRBV12-4 | NA | NA | TGTGCCAGCAGTGCCCAAACCTCCAGGGATGCGGATGGAAAACTGTTTTTT | CASSAQTSRDADGKLFF
14 | TRBJ2-7 | TRBV6-5 | TRBD2 | many | TGTGCCAGCAGGTCCGGGACTAGGTTCAACGAGCAGTACTTC | CASRSGTRFNEQYF
11 | TRBJ1-5 | TRBV28 | TRBD1 | many | TGTGCCAGCTTACAGGGGGAGGCCCAGCATTTT | CASLQGEAQHF
16 | TRBJ1-5 | TRBV7-2 | NA | NA | TGTGCCAGCAGCTTAGGGGGCGGGGACGGGAATCAGCCCCAGCATTTT | CASSLGGGDGNQPQHF
15 | TRBJ2-3 | TRBV20-1 | NA | many | TGCAGTGCTAGGTTAGACCCTGGTGTAGGGAATACGCAGTATTTT | CSARLDPGVGNTQYF
16 | TRBJ2-6 | TRBV30 | NA | NA | TGTGCCTGGAAGGCGGGGCCTAACTCTGGGGCCAACGTCCTGACTTTC | CAWKAGPNSGANVLTF
13 | TRBJ2-1 | TRBV29-1 | TRBD1 | many | TGCAGCGGACAGGGTTCGGGTAAAAATGAGCAGTTCTTC | CSGQGSGKNEQFF
11 | TRBJ2-7 | TRBV20-1 | NA | few | TGCAGTGGTGCCGGGGACCACGAGCAGTACTTC | CSGAGDHEQYF
13 | TRBJ2-3 | TRBV29-1 | NA | many | TGCAGCGTTGAAGAGACTAGCACAGATACGCAGTATTTT | CSVEETSTDTQYF
11 | TRBJ1-1 | TRBV18 | TRBD1 | few | TGTGCCAGCTCAGGACAGGCTGAAGCTTTCTTT | CASSGQAEAFF
13 | TRBJ1-5 | TRBV20-1 | NA | many | TGCAGTGCTTTGGGCTATAGCAATCAGCCCCAGCATTTT | CSALGYSNQPQHF
13 | TRBJ1-1 | TRBV12-3/TRBV12-4 | NA | few | TGTGCCAGCAGTTTCGGGGGGAAGTCTGAAGCTTTCTTT | CASSFGGKSEAFF
16 | TRBJ1-2 | TRBV7-2 | NA | NA | TGTGCCAGCAGCCCGCTGAAGGAGTCGACTAACTATGGCTACACCTTC | CASSPLKESTNYGYTF
19 | TRBJ2-3 | TRBV11-2 | TRBD2 | many | TGTGCCAGCAGCGTGGGACTAGCGGGGGGACTTACAACAACAGATACGCAGTATTTT | CASSVGLAGGLTTTDTQYF
16 | TRBJ1-1 | TRBV20-1 | TRBD1 | few | TGCAGTGCTAGACATCCTTTGGGACAGGGAAACACTGAAGCTTTCTTT | CSARHPLGQGNTEAFF
13 | TRBJ2-2 | TRBV9 | NA | NA | TGTGCCAGCAGCGTAGGGTCGGACGGGGAGCTGTTTTTT | CASSVGSDGELFF
16 | TRBJ2-5 | TRBV5-6 | NA | many | TGTGCCAGCAGCTTAGGACCAGGGACGGTCCAAGAGACCCAGTACTTC | CASSLGPGTVQETQYF
12 | TRBJ2-5 | TRBV20-1 | NA | many | TGCAGTGCTAGAGAGGCCGTGGAGACCCAGTACTTC | CSAREAVETQYF
14 | TRBJ1-6 | TRBV5-6 | NA | many | TGTGCCAGCAGCTATCAGGAATATAATTCACCCCTCCACTTT | CASSYQEYNSPLHF
17 | TRBJ2-5 | TRBV4-2 | NA | NA | TGTGCCAGCAGCCCCGGGATCCTTTGCCAAGCGGGTGAGACCCAGTACTTC | CASSPGILCQAGETQYF
16 | TRBJ2-3 | TRBV11-2 | TRBD2 | NA | TGTGCCAGCAGCTCCCCGACTAGCGGGCTAACAGATACGCAGTATTTT | CASSSPTSGLTDTQYF
14 | TRBJ2-2 | TRBV20-1 | TRBD1 | many | TGCAGTGCCGTCGGGCAGGGGGAAGGCGGGGAGCTGTTTTTT | CSAVGQGEGGELFF
14 | TRBJ2-1 | TRBV20-1 | NA | NA | TGCAGTGCTAGTAGGCAGGGGCCCTACAATGAGCAGTTCTTC | CSASRQGPYNEQFF
14 | TRBJ1-1 | TRBV7-2 | NA | NA | TGTGCCAGCAGCTTAGAGCCAGATTGGACTGAAGCTTTCTTT | CASSLEPDWTEAFF
14 | TRBJ1-5 | TRBV20-1 | TRBD1 | few | TGCAGTGCTAGAGAGACAGGGGCCAATCAGCCCCAGCATTTT | CSARETGANQPQHF
10 | TRBJ1-1 | TRBV29-1 | TRBD1 | NA | TGCAGCGTTAAGACAGGGGAAGCTTTCTTT | CSVKTGEAFF
15 | TRBJ2-3 | TRBV24-1 | NA | few | TGTGCCACCAGTATCTCAGGGGGGACCACAGATACGCAGTATTTT | CATSISGGTTDTQYF
14 | TRBJ2-7 | TRBV3-1 | NA | NA | TGTGCCAGCAGCCTTAGGGGACCCTCCTACGAGCAGTACTTC | CASSLRGPSYEQYF
15 | TRBJ2-5 | TRBV20-1 | TRBD2 | few | TGCAGTGCTAGCACCCTAGCGGTGTACCAAGAGACCCAGTACTTC | CSASTLAVYQETQYF
17 | TRBJ2-3 | TRBV15 | TRBD1 | NA | TGTGCCACCAGCAGAGTCTGGACAGGGGTGGACAGTGATACGCAGTATTTT | CATSRVWTGVDSDTQYF
12 | TRBJ1-2 | TRBV29-1 | NA | many | TGCAGCGTTGTCCGATCTGGGAAGGGCTACACCTTC | CSVVRSGKGYTF
15 | TRBJ2-1 | TRBV5-1 | NA | many | TGTGCCAGCAGCCGGGACGGTAGCTCCTACAATGAGCAGTTCTTC | CASSRDGSSYNEQFF
15 | TRBJ2-2 | TRBV12-3/TRBV12-4 | NA | NA | TGTGCCAGCAGTTTAGGTCAGGTGCGCACCGGGGAGCTGTTTTTT | CASSLGQVRTGELFF
15 | TRBJ2-1 | TRBV7-2 | TRBD1 | NA | TGTGCCAGCAGCGCTCGGGACAGGGGTTATGATGAGCAGTTCTTC | CASSARDRGYDEQFF
13 | TRBJ2-1 | TRBV7-2 | NA | NA | TGTGCCAGCAGCTTCCTAGGTTCCAATGAGCAGTTCTTC | CASSFLGSNEQFF
13 | TRBJ2-3 | TRBV29-1 | NA | many | TGCAGCGTTGGTGGGGGGGCGTGGGATACGCAGTATTTT | CSVGGGAWDTQYF
15 | TRBJ2-2 | TRBV5-1 | TRBD1 | few | TGCGCCAGCAGCGCGGGACAGGGGAGGACCGGGGAGCTGTTTTTT | CASSAGQGRTGELFF
12 | TRBJ2-2 | TRBV29-1 | NA | many | TGCAGCGCGGGACACAACACCGGGGAGCTGTTTTTT | CSAGHNTGELFF
19 | TRBJ2-2 | TRBV24-1 | TRBD1 | NA | TGTGCCACCAGTGATTTGAGCTTTACCGGGACAGGGGTCACCGGGGAGCTGTTTTTT | CATSDLSFTGTGVTGELFF
15 | TRBJ2-5 | TRBV12-3/TRBV12-4 | TRBD1 | NA | TGTGCCAGCAGTTTGAACAGGGGGGTCGGAGAGACCCAGTACTTC | CASSLNRGVGETQYF
16 | TRBJ1-5 | TRBV23-1 | NA | few | TGCGCCAGCAGTGGTCCCGGTTTCGATAGCAATCAGCCCCAGCATTTT | CASSGPGFDSNQPQHF